This entry lists 22 T cell receptor beta chains sequenced from one sample in a study of human T cells and chemical hapten exposure. TCRdb analysed the RACE reads with MiXCR anew, one entry per CDR3 protein. The repertoire has tens of thousands of distinct CDR3 sequences, more than 9.5% of them found once; the top ten carry more than 1.2%. This sample's time point: patch test 3, about 24 weeks after DPC sensitization. Indicated treatment: therapeutic diphenylcyclopropenone sensitization with weekly scalp DPC. Sequenced here: whole blood, sampled in connection with sensitization to the hapten diphenylcyclopropenone (DPC). These receptors all stem from a woman between 45 and 65 years old with alopecia areata. Some clones in this sample may be carry-over from other donors' samples.

This sequence joins TRBV18 and TRBJ2-3, with 9 bases lining up with TRBD2. The germline gives CDR1 KGHSH, CDR2 LQKENI. V lost 3 bases and J lost 0; bases outside the gene matches: 4. The CDR3 has 16 residues. CDR3 bases: TGTGCCAGCTCACCGGGCCTAGCGGGGAGCACAGATACGCAGTATTTT. Translated: CASSPGLAGSTDTQYF.

This chain connects TRBV29-1 to TRBJ2-2; D is possibly TRBD1 (7 bases). This CDR3 comprises 12 residues. Per germline, CDR1 SQVTM and CDR2 ANQGSEA. Trimming shortened V by 6 bases and J by 13 bases, and 18 bases separated the two germline ends. The CDR3 region has the DNA TGCAGCGTGAGCCCAGGGGGGAACTTGCTGTTTTTT. Amino acids: CSVSPGGNLLFF.

This clonotype came up many times. V usage is TRBV5-5 and J usage is TRBJ1-4; D is unresolved. Trimming left V 4 bases short and J 4 bases short, with 14 bases between. Germline-derived CDR1 and CDR2 are SGHKS and YYEKEE (reference sequence). This CDR3 has 15 residues. CDR3 nucleotides: TGTGCCAGCAGCAAAAACAGCGCCCGTAATGAAAAACTGTTTTTT. Translated, it gives CASSKNSARNEKLFF.

This clonotype was recorded many times. The V call is TRBV4-2, the J call TRBJ2-1; D call uncertain. Trimming stripped 3 bases from V and 7 bases from J, with 16 bases between. CDR1 and CDR2 (germline): LGHNA, YNFKEQ. The CDR3 consists of 15 residues. The CDR3 coding sequence is TGTGCCAGCAGCCAGCCTGATTCCTCACAAAATGAGCAGTTCTTC. Protein product: CASSQPDSSQNEQFF.

The rearrangement uses TRBV6-5 and TRBJ1-2; D might be TRBD1 (6 bases). Per the germline V gene, CDR1 is MNHEY and CDR2 is SVGAGI. V lost 7 bases and J 4 bases, leaving 19 bases between the germline ends. CDR3 size: 15 residues. This CDR3 is CASTRTLTGLYGYTF. In nucleotides, the CDR3 is TGTGCCAGCACCCGAACCCTGACAGGACTCTATGGCTACACCTTC.

This clonotype was seen a few times. V gene TRBV7-2 combines with J gene TRBJ2-2, with D unresolved. The germline V gene has CDR1 SGHTA and CDR2 FQGNSA. The V end lost 0 bases, the J end lost 3 bases, and 8 bases lay between the germline ends. The CDR3 has 15 amino acids. The CDR3 protein is CASSLALSYTGELFF. The CDR3 nucleotides are TGTGCCAGCAGCTTAGCGCTAAGTTACACCGGGGAGCTGTTTTTT.

This clonotype was seen only a few times. The CDR3 DNA reads as TGCGCCAGCAGCGGCACAGGGCAGCGGGCCAAAAACATTCAGTACTTC. Its translation: CASSGTGQRAKNIQYF. The rearrangement uses TRBV5-1 and TRBJ2-4; D might be TRBD1 (6 bases). Germline CDR1 and CDR2: SGHRS and YFSETQ. This CDR3 contains 16 residues. V lost 4 bases and J 1 base, leaving 15 bases between the germline ends.

The sample holds many counts of this clonotype. The J gene is TRBJ1-2, the V gene TRBV28; 7 bases line up with TRBD1. Germline V gene data show CDR1 as MDHEN and CDR2 as SYDVKM. The CDR3 totals 15 residues. Trimming cost V 2 bases and J 2 bases; bases outside gene matches: 5. Written as DNA, the CDR3 is TGTGCCAGCAGTTTAATCAGGGGGAAGAACTATGGCTACACCTTC. The encoded protein is CASSLIRGKNYGYTF.

The J gene is TRBJ1-2, the V gene TRBV4-1; D perhaps matches TRBD1 (5 bases). Deletions cut 0 bases from V and 8 bases from J, with 19 bases between. Germline-derived CDR1 and CDR2 are MGHRA and YSYEKL. The CDR3 is 16 residues long. The CDR3 region is CASSQDPRRRGEGYTF. DNA for the CDR3: TGCGCCAGCAGCCAAGATCCTCGACGGAGGGGTGAAGGCTACACCTTC.

This clonotype was detected a few times. This rearrangement joins TRBV6-1 to TRBJ2-3, with 8 bases that match TRBD1. The CDR3 has 14 residues. V gave up 5 bases and J gave up 4 bases; unmatched junction bases: 5. CDR1 is MNHNS, CDR2 SASEGT, per germline. The CDR3 region has the DNA TGTGCCAGCAGTTCCCAGGGGGCTCCAGATACGCAGTATTTT. This codes for CASSSQGAPDTQYF.

This clonotype was recorded many times. V is TRBV7-2 and J is TRBJ2-3; 8 nucleotides line up with TRBD1. J was trimmed by 6 bases and V by 5 bases; bases with no gene match: 10. CDR3 length: 15 amino acids. Germline lookup yields CDR1 SGHTA and CDR2 FQGNSA. CDR3 DNA: TGTGCCAGCAGCGAAGGGACAGGTCTTGCGGATACGCAGTATTTT. Protein: CASSEGTGLADTQYF.

Note on this clonotype: The junction departs from germline at one end; a sequencing error may be responsible. This sequence joins TRBV7-7 and TRBJ2-1, with D possibly called TRBD1 or TRBD2 (6 bases each). The CDR3 is 15 amino acids. The germline V gene has CDR1 SSHAT and CDR2 FNYEAQ (reference sequence). The DNA of the CDR3 is TGTGCTAGCAGCTTAGGGGGGACACACTACAATGAGCAGTTCTTC. Amino acids: CASSLGGTHYNEQFF.

This clonotype was found a few times. The V call is TRBV4-1, the J call TRBJ2-4; D possibly corresponds to TRBD2 (6 bases). The germline V and J ends were trimmed by 1 base and 0 bases, with 16 bases remaining between them. The CDR3 has 18 amino acids. Germline assignment: CDR1 MGHRA and CDR2 YSYEKL. The CDR3 sequence: CASSQVGRQGIAKNIQYF. The CDR3 DNA follows: TGCGCCAGCAGCCAAGTGGGGAGGCAGGGAATAGCCAAAAACATTCAGTACTTC.

This clonotype was picked up many times. V usage is TRBV6-1 and J usage is TRBJ1-6, with D possibly TRBD1 on 6 matching bases. Germline assignment: CDR1 MNHNS and CDR2 SASEGT. Trimming removed 6 bases at V and 9 bases at J, with 18 bases between. This CDR3 contains 15 residues. This CDR3 reads CASRPQGQDSSPLHF. The CDR3 DNA reads as TGTGCCAGCAGACCTCAGGGGCAGGATAGTTCACCCCTCCACTTT.

In its sample, this clonotype was seen a few times. The chain employs TRBV7-9 and TRBJ1-4; tentatively, D is TRBD1 (5 bases). Trimming cost V 5 bases and J 5 bases, with 18 bases left between them. From germline, CDR1 is SEHNR and CDR2 FQNEAQ (reference sequence). This CDR3 spans 16 amino acids. CDR3 protein: CASSILTGTGNEKLFF. For the CDR3, the DNA is TGTGCCAGCAGCATCCTGACCGGGACCGGGAATGAAAAACTGTTTTTT.

This chain uses TRBV5-4 with TRBJ2-3, with D maybe TRBD2 (5 bases). The CDR3 is made up of 17 amino acids. Germline values: CDR1 SGHNT, CDR2 YYREEE (reference sequence). The V gene lost 7 bases and the J gene lost 0 bases, with 21 bases spanning the gap. The CDR3 DNA is TGTGCCAGCTTTAGAGGGTTTGGGTTTCCTAGCACAGATACGCAGTATTTT. Residues: CASFRGFGFPSTDTQYF.

This clonotype was recorded at least ten times. The rearrangement joins TRBV6-5 to TRBJ2-7, with a possible D match to TRBD1 (6 bases). Between the trimmed V and J ends, which lost 0 bases and 5 bases, there was a span of 11 bases. CDR1 is MNHEY and CDR2 is SVGAGI in the germline V gene. The CDR3 runs 14 residues. The CDR3 loop reads CASSYSTGANEQYF. The CDR3 nucleotides are TGTGCCAGCAGTTACTCGACAGGAGCCAACGAGCAGTACTTC.

This clonotype appeared a few times. The V gene is TRBV28, the J gene TRBJ1-5; D ambiguous. Trimming removed 6 bases from V and 0 bases from J, with 3 bases in between. Germline V gene data show CDR1 as MDHEN and CDR2 as SYDVKM. This CDR3 is built from 12 residues. CDR3 DNA sequence: TGTGCCAGCAGCGATAGCAATCAGCCCCAGCATTTT. This codes for CASSDSNQPQHF.

Concerning this clonotype itself: A much larger clone lies a single base off, so this may be a read error. V usage is TRBV6-2 or TRBV6-3 and J usage is TRBJ2-7, with 7 bases fitting TRBD2. The CDR3 runs to 15 residues. Germline assignment: CDR1 MNHEY and CDR2 SVGEGT. After removal of 6 bases from V and 5 bases from J, the junction contained 13 bases not matched to a gene. CDR3 sequence: CASRNPTGRSNEQYF. CDR3 bases: TGTGCCAGCAGAAACCCCACCGGGAGGAGCAACGAGCAGTACTTC.

This clonotype appeared many times. The rearrangement links TRBV6-2 or TRBV6-3 to TRBJ2-3; 11 nucleotides match TRBD2. Trimming took 6 bases from V and 4 from J; bases not matched to a gene: 6. From germline, CDR1 is MNHEY and CDR2 SVGEGT. The CDR3 is made up of 15 amino acids. The CDR3: CASRLAGDVSDTQYF. CDR3 in DNA: TGTGCCAGCAGACTAGCGGGAGACGTTTCAGATACGCAGTATTTT.

This clonotype has at least ten counts. The chain couples TRBV11-2 to TRBJ1-1, with 10 bases lining up with TRBD1. With V trimmed by 5 bases and J by 7 bases, 4 bases remained unmatched. This CDR3 has 13 amino acids. Germline V gene lookup returns CDR1 SGHAT and CDR2 FQNNGV. In nucleotides, the CDR3 is TGTGCCAGCAGCGGACAGGGGGTGGGTGAAGCTTTCTTT. Its translation is CASSGQGVGEAFF. The variable domain in full, with the rest retrieved from reference TRBV11-2 and TRBJ1-1, is EAGVAQSPRYKIIEKRQSVAFWCNPISGHATLYWYQQILGQGPKLLIQFQNNGVVDDSQLPKDRFSAERLKGVDSTLKIQPAKLEDSAVYLCASSGQGVGEAFFGQGTRLTVV.

This clonotype was counted at least ten times. The rearrangement joins TRBV12-3 or TRBV12-4 to TRBJ1-3; no definite D call. The CDR3 is 15 amino acids. The ends were cut back, 6 bases at V and 0 bases at J, with 12 bases in the middle. CDR3 coding DNA: TGTGCCAGCAGAATAGGGATTCTCTCTGGAAACACCATATATTTT. As protein: CASRIGILSGNTIYF.